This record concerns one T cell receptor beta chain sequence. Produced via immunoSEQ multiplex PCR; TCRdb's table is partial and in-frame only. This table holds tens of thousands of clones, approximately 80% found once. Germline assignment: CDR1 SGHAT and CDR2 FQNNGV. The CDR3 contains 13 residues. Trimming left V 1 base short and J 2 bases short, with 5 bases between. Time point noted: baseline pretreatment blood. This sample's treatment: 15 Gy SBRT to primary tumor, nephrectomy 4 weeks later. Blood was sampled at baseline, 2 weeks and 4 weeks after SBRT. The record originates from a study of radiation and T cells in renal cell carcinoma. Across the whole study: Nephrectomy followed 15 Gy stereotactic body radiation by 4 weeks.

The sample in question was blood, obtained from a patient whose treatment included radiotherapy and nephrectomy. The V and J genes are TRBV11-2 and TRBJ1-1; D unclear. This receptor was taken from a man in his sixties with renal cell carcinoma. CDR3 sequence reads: CASSLGSNTEAFF. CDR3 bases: TGTGCCAGCAGCTTAGGCTCTAACACTGAAGCTTTCTTT.